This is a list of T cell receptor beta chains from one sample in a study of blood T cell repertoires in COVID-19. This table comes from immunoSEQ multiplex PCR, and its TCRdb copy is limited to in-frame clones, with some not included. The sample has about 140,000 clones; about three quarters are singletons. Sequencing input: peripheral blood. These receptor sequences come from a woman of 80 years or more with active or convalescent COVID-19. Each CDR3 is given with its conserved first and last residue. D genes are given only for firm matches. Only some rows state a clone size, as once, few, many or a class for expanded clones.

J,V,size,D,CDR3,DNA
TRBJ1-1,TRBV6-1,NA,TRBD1,CASSDENRGAFF,TGTGCCAGCAGTGATGAGAACAGGGGAGCTTTCTTT
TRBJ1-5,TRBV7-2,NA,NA,CASSLDRNSNQPQHF,TGTGCCAGCAGCTTAGACAGAAATAGCAATCAGCCCCAGCATTTT
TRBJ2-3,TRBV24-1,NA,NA,CATSPGAGPTDTQYF,TGTGCCACCAGCCCTGGGGCAGGGCCCACAGATACGCAGTATTTT
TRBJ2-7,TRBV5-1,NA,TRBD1,CASSLGTDVYEQYF,TGCGCCAGCAGCTTAGGGACAGATGTTTACGAGCAGTACTTC
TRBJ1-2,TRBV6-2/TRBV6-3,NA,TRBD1,CASSYPSRDRVNYGYTF,TGTGCCAGCAGTTACCCAAGCCGGGACAGAGTAAACTATGGCTACACCTTC
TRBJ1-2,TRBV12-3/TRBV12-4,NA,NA,CASSPDTNYGYTF,TGTGCCAGCAGTCCAGACACTAACTATGGCTACACCTTC
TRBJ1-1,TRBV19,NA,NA,CASSRALDLLRGTEAFF,TGTGCCAGTAGTAGGGCCCTGGACCTCCTTAGGGGCACTGAAGCTTTCTTT
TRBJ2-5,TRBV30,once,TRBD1,CAWCRDSEKETQYF,TGTGCCTGGTGCCGGGACAGCGAAAAAGAGACCCAGTACTTC
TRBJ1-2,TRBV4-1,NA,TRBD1,CASSQTLPGQGTPNYGYTF,TGCGCCAGCAGCCAAACTTTACCGGGACAGGGAACCCCTAACTATGGCTACACCTTC
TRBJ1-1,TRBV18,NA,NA,CASSPQQAEMNTEAFF,TGTGCCAGCTCACCACAACAGGCAGAAATGAACACTGAAGCTTTCTTT
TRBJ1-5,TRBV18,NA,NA,CASSLSGVLNQPQHF,TGTGCCAGCTCACTCTCAGGTGTCCTAAATCAGCCCCAGCATTTT
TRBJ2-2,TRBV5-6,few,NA,CASNYRATTPGELFF,TGTGCCAGCAACTACAGGGCCACGACTCCCGGGGAGCTGTTTTTT
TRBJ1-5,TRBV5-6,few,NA,CASSLRQVNQPQHF,TGTGCCAGCAGCTTGAGGCAGGTGAATCAGCCCCAGCATTTT
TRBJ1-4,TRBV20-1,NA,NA,CSASYVQGVREKLFF,TGCAGTGCTAGTTACGTACAGGGAGTTCGCGAAAAACTGTTTTTT
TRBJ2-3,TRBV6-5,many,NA,CASSPRSVTDTQYF,TGTGCCAGCAGTCCACGGTCCGTCACAGATACGCAGTATTTT
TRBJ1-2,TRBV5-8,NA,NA,CASSLKDQGGYTF,TGTGCCAGCAGCTTGAAAGACCAGGGCGGCTACACCTTC
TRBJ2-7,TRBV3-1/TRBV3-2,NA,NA,CASSQGATSYEQYF,TGTGCCAGCAGCCAAGGGGCAACAAGCTACGAGCAGTACTTC
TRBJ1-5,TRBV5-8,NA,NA,CASSLEAGSFSNQPQHF,TGTGCCAGCAGCTTGGAGGCAGGGTCTTTTAGCAATCAGCCCCAGCATTTT
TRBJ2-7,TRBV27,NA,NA,CASSLKTGLSYEQYF,TGTGCCAGCAGTTTAAAGACAGGCCTCTCCTACGAGCAGTACTTC
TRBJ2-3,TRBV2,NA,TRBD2,CASRKRGGSTDTQYF,TGTGCCAGCAGAAAGCGGGGGGGGAGCACAGATACGCAGTATTTT
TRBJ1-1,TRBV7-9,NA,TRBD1,CASSWTGTNTEAFF,TGTGCCAGCAGCTGGACAGGGACGAACACTGAAGCTTTCTTT
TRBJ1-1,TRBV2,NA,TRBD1,CASRKDRTNTEAFF,TGTGCCAGCAGGAAGGACAGGACGAACACTGAAGCTTTCTTT
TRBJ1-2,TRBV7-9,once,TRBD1,CASSPPGQGDYGYTF,TGTGCCAGCAGCCCGCCGGGACAGGGCGACTATGGCTACACCTTC
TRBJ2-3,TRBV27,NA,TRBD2,CASSPTTSGMIDTQYF,TGTGCCAGCAGCCCTACCACTAGCGGGATGATTGATACGCAGTATTTT
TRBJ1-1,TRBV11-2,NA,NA,CASSLVPGSGAFF,TGTGCCAGCAGCCTCGTACCGGGGTCTGGAGCTTTCTTT
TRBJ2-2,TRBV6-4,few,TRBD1,CASRDRGNTGELFF,TGTGCCAGTCGGGACAGGGGTAACACCGGGGAGCTGTTTTTT
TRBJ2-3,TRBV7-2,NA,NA,CASSLGRIDTQYF,TGTGCCAGCAGCTTAGGGCGGATAGATACGCAGTATTTT
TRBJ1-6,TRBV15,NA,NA,CATSRALGGGSYNSPLHF,TGTGCCACCAGCAGAGCGCTTGGGGGGGGGTCCTATAATTCACCCCTCCACTTT
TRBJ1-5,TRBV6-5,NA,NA,CASRRTVDSNQPQHF,TGTGCCAGCAGAAGGACAGTAGATAGCAATCAGCCCCAGCATTTT
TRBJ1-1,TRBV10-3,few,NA,CAISVLGGLVGGTEAFF,TGTGCCATCAGTGTATTGGGGGGGCTGGTTGGGGGCACTGAAGCTTTCTTT
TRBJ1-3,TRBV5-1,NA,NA,CASSLGSGQNSGNTIYF,TGCGCCAGCAGCTTGGGATCCGGACAGAACTCTGGAAACACCATATATTTT
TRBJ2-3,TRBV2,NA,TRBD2,CASSRGLAGPADTQYF,TGTGCCAGCAGCAGAGGACTAGCGGGGCCGGCAGATACGCAGTATTTT
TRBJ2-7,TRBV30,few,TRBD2,CAWSPNSGGAYEQYF,TGTGCCTGGAGTCCTAATAGCGGGGGGGCCTACGAGCAGTACTTC
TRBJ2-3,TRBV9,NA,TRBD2,CASSVERGANTDTQYF,TGTGCCAGCAGCGTTGAGCGGGGGGCTAACACAGATACGCAGTATTTT
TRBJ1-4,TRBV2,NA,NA,CASWGVNEKLFF,TGTGCCAGCTGGGGCGTTAATGAAAAACTGTTTTTT
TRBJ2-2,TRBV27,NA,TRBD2,CASSLRGGSKTGELFF,TGTGCCAGCAGTTTACGCGGGGGGTCGAAAACCGGGGAGCTGTTTTTT
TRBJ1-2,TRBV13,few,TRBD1,CASSLGRQGVIYGYTF,TGTGCCAGCAGCTTAGGGAGACAGGGAGTCATCTATGGCTACACCTTC
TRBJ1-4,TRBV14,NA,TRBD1,CASSQDTGVPSANEKLFF,TGTGCCAGCAGCCAAGATACAGGGGTCCCGTCGGCTAATGAAAAACTGTTTTTT
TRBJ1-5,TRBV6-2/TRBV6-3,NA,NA,CASSRRGEGNQPQHF,TGTGCCAGCAGCCGACGCGGTGAGGGCAATCAGCCCCAGCATTTT
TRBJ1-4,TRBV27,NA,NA,CASSFGQGPNEKLFF,TGTGCCAGCAGTTTTGGGCAGGGGCCTAATGAAAAACTGTTTTTT
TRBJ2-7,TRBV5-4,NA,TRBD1,CASSLVGGFGYEQYF,TGTGCCAGCAGCTTGGTAGGGGGCTTCGGGTACGAGCAGTACTTC
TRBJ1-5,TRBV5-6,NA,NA,CASSSRGASNQPQHF,TGTGCCAGCAGCTCCCGGGGGGCAAGCAATCAGCCCCAGCATTTT